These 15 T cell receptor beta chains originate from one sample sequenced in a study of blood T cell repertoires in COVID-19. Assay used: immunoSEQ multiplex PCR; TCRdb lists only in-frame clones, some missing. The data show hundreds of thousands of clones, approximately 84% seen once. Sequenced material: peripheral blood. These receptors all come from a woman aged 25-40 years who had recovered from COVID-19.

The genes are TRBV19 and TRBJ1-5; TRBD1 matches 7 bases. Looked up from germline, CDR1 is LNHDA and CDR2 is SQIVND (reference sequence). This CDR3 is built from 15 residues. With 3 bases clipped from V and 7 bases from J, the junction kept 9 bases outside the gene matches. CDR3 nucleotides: TGTGCCAGTAGTATCGACAGGGTGGGTGGCCAGCCCCAGCATTTT. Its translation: CASSIDRVGGQPQHF.

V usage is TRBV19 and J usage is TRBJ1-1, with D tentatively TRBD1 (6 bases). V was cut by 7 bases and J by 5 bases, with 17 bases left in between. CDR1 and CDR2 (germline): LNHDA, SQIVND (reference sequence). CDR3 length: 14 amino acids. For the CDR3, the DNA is TGTGCCAGTATGGAACAGGGAGGGAGTACTGAAGCTTTCTTT. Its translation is CASMEQGGSTEAFF.

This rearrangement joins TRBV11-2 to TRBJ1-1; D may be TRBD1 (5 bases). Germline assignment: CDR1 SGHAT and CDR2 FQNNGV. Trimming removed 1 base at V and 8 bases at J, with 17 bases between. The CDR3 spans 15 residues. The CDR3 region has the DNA TGTGCCAGCAGCTTAGTATCCGGGACTCTTGCCGAAGCTTTCTTT. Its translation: CASSLVSGTLAEAFF.

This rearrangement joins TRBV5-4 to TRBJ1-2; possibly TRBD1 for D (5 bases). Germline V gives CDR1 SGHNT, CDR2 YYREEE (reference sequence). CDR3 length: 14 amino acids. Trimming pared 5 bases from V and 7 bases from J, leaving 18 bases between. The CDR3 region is CASRGEPGVFGYTF. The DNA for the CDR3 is TGTGCCAGCAGGGGGGAACCGGGAGTTTTTGGCTACACCTTC.

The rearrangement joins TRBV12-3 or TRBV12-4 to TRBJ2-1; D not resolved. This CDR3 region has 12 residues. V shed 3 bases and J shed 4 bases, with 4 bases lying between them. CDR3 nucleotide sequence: TGTGCCAGCAGTTTCAGTTACAATGAGCAGTTCTTC. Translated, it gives CASSFSYNEQFF.

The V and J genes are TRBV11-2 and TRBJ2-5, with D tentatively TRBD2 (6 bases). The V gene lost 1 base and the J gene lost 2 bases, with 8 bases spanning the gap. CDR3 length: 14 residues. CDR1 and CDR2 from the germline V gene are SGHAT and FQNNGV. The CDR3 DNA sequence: TGTGCCAGCAGCTTAGCAGCGGGTCAAGAGACCCAGTACTTC. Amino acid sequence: CASSLAAGQETQYF.

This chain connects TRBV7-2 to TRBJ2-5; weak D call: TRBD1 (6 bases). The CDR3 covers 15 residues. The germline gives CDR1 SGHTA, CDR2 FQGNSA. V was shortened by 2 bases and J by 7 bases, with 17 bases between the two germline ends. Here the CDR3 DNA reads TGTGCCAGCAGCTTACGCGGACAGACATTCGGGACCCAGTACTTC. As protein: CASSLRGQTFGTQYF.

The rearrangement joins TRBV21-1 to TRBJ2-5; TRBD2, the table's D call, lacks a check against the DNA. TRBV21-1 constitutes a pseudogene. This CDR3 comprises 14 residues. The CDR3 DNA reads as TGTGCCAGCAGCAAAAGGCCTTGGGAGGCCGACCAGTACTTC. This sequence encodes CASSKRPWEADQYF.

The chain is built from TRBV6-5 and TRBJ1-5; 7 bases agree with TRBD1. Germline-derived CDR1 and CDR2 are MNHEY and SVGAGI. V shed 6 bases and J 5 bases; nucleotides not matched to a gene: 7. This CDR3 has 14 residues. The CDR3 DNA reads TGTGCCAGCAGGGAGGCAGGGGGGCATCAGCCCCAGCATTTT. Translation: CASREAGGHQPQHF.

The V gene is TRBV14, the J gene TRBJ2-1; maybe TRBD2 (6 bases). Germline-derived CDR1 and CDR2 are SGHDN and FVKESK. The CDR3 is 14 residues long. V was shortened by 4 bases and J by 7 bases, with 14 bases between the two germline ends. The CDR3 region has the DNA TGTGCCAGCAGCCTAGGGACTGGGTGGAATGAGCAGTTCTTC. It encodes CASSLGTGWNEQFF.

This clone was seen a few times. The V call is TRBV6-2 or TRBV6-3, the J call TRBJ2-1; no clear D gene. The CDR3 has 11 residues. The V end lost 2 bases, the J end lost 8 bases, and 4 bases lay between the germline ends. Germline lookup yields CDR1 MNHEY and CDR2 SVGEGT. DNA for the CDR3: TGTGCCAGCAGTTACAGCCATGAGCAGTTCTTC. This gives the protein CASSYSHEQFF.

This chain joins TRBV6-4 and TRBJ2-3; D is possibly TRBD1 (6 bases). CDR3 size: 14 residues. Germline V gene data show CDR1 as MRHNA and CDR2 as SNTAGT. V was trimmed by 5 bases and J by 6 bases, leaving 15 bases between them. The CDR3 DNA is TGTGCCAGCAGTATCAGGGGAGAGGCCGATACGCAGTATTTT. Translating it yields CASSIRGEADTQYF.

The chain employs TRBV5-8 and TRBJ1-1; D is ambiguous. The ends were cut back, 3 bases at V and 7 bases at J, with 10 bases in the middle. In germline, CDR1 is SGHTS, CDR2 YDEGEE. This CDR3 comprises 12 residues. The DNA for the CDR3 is TGTGCCAGCAGCTCAACCGGTCGTGAAGCTTTCTTT. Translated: CASSSTGREAFF.

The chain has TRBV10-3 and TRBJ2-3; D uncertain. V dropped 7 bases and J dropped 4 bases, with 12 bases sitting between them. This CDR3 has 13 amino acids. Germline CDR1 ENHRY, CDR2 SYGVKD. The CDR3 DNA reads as TGTGCCATCAACCAGCTTCAGGCAGATACGCAGTATTTT. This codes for CAINQLQADTQYF.

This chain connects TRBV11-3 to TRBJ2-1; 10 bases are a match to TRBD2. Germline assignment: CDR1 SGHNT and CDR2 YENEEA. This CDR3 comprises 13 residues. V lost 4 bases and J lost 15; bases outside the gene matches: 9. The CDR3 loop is CASSSQSGTSVFF. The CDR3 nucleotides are TGTGCCAGCAGCTCGCAATCCGGGACTAGCGTGTTCTTC.